This record looks at one T cell receptor (beta chain) sequence and its context. The antigen it binds to is not known. Base qualities are not recorded, but no much larger clone differs from it by a single base. The data originate from a study of OX40 agonist ivuxolimab in advanced cancers. For the wider study: Ivuxolimab was a fully human IgG2 agonistic monoclonal antibody targeting the costimulatory receptor OX40 (CD134). Intravenous ivuxolimab was administered to patients every 2 weeks at six dose levels: 0.01, 0.1, 0.3, 1.5, 3 and 10 mg/kg. Among the roughly 50 dose-escalation patients, around 19 had hepatocellular carcinoma, approximately 15 melanoma, 9 renal cell carcinoma and 9 head and neck cancer. In the dose-escalation cohort, 82.7% of patients were male, and the mean age was approximately 64 years, with a range of about 23 to 85. Patients were allowed to have had prior anti-PD-1, anti-PD-L1 or anti-CTLA-4 therapy, and 40% of the dose-escalation patients had been treated with checkpoint inhibitors. Partial responses occurred in three dose-escalation patients, of whom one had hepatocellular carcinoma and two had cutaneous melanoma. The point of sequencing TCRbeta in the periphery was to test whether ivuxolimab changed TCR sequence diversity and drove clonal T-cell expansion. The paper reports the monotherapy dose-escalation portion (N of about 50 patients) of the phase I ivuxolimab trial. Points the paper makes about the study in general: Clonal expansion of both CD4+ and CD8+ blood T cells was observed from baseline to week 6 at doses 0.1 to 3.0 mg/kg. After ivuxolimab, expanded clones were on average more numerous among CD8+ T cells than among CD4+ T cells. Low levels of normalized T-cell clonal expansion were also seen in some patients who did not respond. In partial responders in the 0.1-3.0 mg/kg groups, normalized peripheral clonal expansion was found to be among the lowest, especially among CD8+ T cells. Which antigens the clonally expanded peripheral T cells were specific for was not determined.

The CDR3, cysteine through phenylalanine, is 14 amino acids long. Only the CDR3 portion is preserved as DNA: 42 bases, with reading frame beginning at the first base. CDR1 and CDR2 were assigned from the germline V gene as SGHVS and FNYEAQ. V and J lose 5 bases and 5 bases, and a span of 15 bases separates them. The trial excluded patients who had a history of autoimmune disease or who were on systemic immunosuppression. Peripheral blood for TCR sequencing was drawn from every dose cohort at baseline, at cycle 4 day 1 and at cycle 7 day 1. The samples were drawn from a first-in-human, open-label, multicenter phase I dose-escalation trial of ivuxolimab. The trial enrolled adults with locally advanced or metastatic head and neck squamous cell, hepatocellular, melanoma or renal cell carcinoma. Before TCR sequencing, CD4+ T cells and CD8+ T cells were sorted from peripheral blood as separate populations.

Genomic DNA was extracted from sorted cells for sequencing of the TCRbeta CDR3 region. The immunoSEQ Assay was used to sequence the TCRbeta CDR3 regions. TCRdb carries this immuneACCESS record with in-frame sequences only. Its versions omit some clonotypes, under half of them owing to an unresolved V gene in the studies checked, with the rest unexplained. Recorded for this sample are about 73,000 clones; 85% to 90% of them occurred a single time. The ten most abundant clones make up approximately 0.79% of the sample. The V and J segments used are TRBV7-6 and TRBJ1-1, with the D gene not confidently named. The sequences come from CD4+ or CD8+ T cells sorted from blood, collected in a trial of the OX40 agonist ivuxolimab. The receptor was isolated from an adult with an advanced solid tumor such as melanoma, head and neck, liver or kidney cancer. CDR3 sequence: CASSRDTIGTEAFF. The DNA sequence follows: TGTGCCAGCAGCCGAGACACGATTGGGACTGAAGCTTTCTTT.